This T cell receptor (beta chain) was captured by sequencing in a study of blood T cell repertoires in COVID-19. About the research overall: The United States, Italy and Spain were the sources of the acute and convalescent COVID-19 samples.

The authors' processing: Estimates of nucleated cell counts were drawn from the amplification of reference gene primers. Method: immunoSEQ multiplex PCR; TCRdb's copy keeps in-frame clones and lacks some. V and J calls and clone size come straight from that table; D and trimming were deduced from the DNA. In the table there are roughly 500,000 clones, roughly nine tenths of which are singletons. Allocation to cohorts depended on clinical history reported by the participants. Recovered status applied to Cohort 3 donors who had two consecutive negative PCRs. It also applied to those with clearance or with symptom resolution. V shed 4 bases, J shed 5 bases, and the junction held 0 bases outside the gene matches. Germline V gene sequence: CDR1 LGHDT, CDR2 YNNKEL (reference sequence). CDR3 length: 13 residues.

The sequence was obtained from a woman aged 55-70 years who had recovered from COVID-19. The specimen sequenced was PBMCs or T cells enriched from blood (not recorded which). V and J are TRBV3-1 (or the pseudogene TRBV3-2) and TRBJ1-4; 8 bases match TRBD1. In DNA form, the CDR3 reads TGTGCCAGCAGCCGGACAGGGAATGAAAAACTGTTTTTT. It codes for CASSRTGNEKLFF.